The clone carrying this TCR beta chain was observed a few times. The source of the sample is a study of CDR3 diversity in severe acne. V trimming: 6 bases; J trimming: 5 bases; junction bases outside the gene matches: 7. CDR1 is PRHDT and CDR2 is FYEKMQ in the germline V gene (reference sequence). This CDR3 comprises 14 residues. MiXCR, applied by TCRdb to the PCR reads, yields one record per CDR3 protein. The data hold 84,000 or so distinct CDR3 sequences, with 45% to 50% observed a single time. The chain combines TRBV13 with TRBJ2-7; 10 bases are a match to TRBD2. Sequenced: blood. The sequence came from a male donor in good health, serving as a control. The chain's CDR3 is CASRKAGGPHEQYF. The CDR3 bases are TGTGCCAGCAGAAAAGCGGGAGGGCCCCACGAGCAGTACTTC.